This TCR beta chain originates from a study of Ad26.COV2.S vaccination and SARS-CoV-2 variants. Study conclusions and caveats: The breadth of spike-specific CD8+ and CD4+ T cell responses after vaccination was reportedly substantial. Individuals receiving vaccine had higher spike-specific TCR breadth than placebo recipients did. It is possible that the TCR breadth and depth analyses underestimated the total T cell responses.

This clone was seen just once. Its antigen is unidentified. Germline CDR1 and CDR2: SQVTM and ANQGSEA. CDR3 length equals 13 residues. The V end lost 3 bases, the J end lost 6 bases, and 15 bases lay between the germline ends. TCRdb's table, derived via immunoSEQ multiplex PCR, lists solely in-frame clones and lacks some. The sample shows hundreds of thousands of clones, about 90% of them seen only once. The input for sequencing was peripheral blood, taken after recovery from COVID-19. This clonotype was sampled from a human donor who had recovered from COVID-19. The chain carries TRBV29-1 and TRBJ2-7, with D possibly matching TRBD1 (6 bases). The CDR3 DNA reads as TGCAGCGTTGAGGGGTCAGGGGTGGCCGAGCAGTACTTC. Amino acid sequence: CSVEGSGVAEQYF.